A single sample gave rise to the 9 T cell receptor beta chains below, sequenced in a study of blood T cell dynamics during melanoma immunotherapy. Time point described: week 3, after first cycle of checkpoint inhibitor. Clones were sequenced by immunoSEQ multiplex PCR, and TCRdb holds only the in-frame ones, with some missing. The sample has fewer than 15,000 clones, around 88% seen once; the top ten hold 6.5% to 9.5%. The specimen comprised blood, sampled from a patient treated with checkpoint blockade. Source of these receptors: a human donor with melanoma.

This clone was observed a handful of times. V and J are TRBV25-1 and TRBJ1-5, with TRBD1 as a possible D gene (6 bases). The V end lost 5 bases, the J end lost 5 bases, and 10 bases lay between the germline ends. The CDR3 sequence is 13 residues long. From germline, CDR1 is MGHDK and CDR2 SYGVNS. The CDR3 DNA sequence: TGTGCCAGCAGTCGGCAGGGGTATCAGCCCCAGCATTTT. This encodes CASSRQGYQPQHF.

The CDR3 is CASSQGAYEQYF. CDR3 nucleotide sequence: TGTGCCAGCAGCCAAGGGGCCTACGAGCAGTACTTC. The V and J genes are TRBV7-2 and TRBJ2-7; perhaps TRBD1 as D (5 bases). V lost 5 bases to trimming and J lost 2 bases, with 7 bases between them. Per the germline V gene, CDR1 is SGHTA and CDR2 is FQGNSA. The CDR3 is made up of 12 amino acids.

This clone has only a few counts. V usage is TRBV7-3 and J usage is TRBJ2-2; maybe TRBD2 (5 bases). CDR1 SGHTA and CDR2 FQGTGA come from the germline V gene. V was pared by 5 bases and J by 5 bases, with 12 bases between. CDR3 length equals 14 residues. The CDR3 is CASSAGTRTGELFF. The CDR3 bases are TGTGCCAGCAGCGCCGGAACTAGGACCGGGGAGCTGTTTTTT.

This clone was observed a handful of times. The chain combines TRBV6-1 with TRBJ1-2, with no clear D. This CDR3 is 14 amino acids long. V was shortened by 2 bases and J by 4 bases, with 11 bases between the two germline ends. Germline CDR1 is MNHNS and CDR2 is SASEGT. The CDR3 here is CASSELRGGYGYTF. As DNA, the CDR3 is TGTGCCAGCAGTGAACTGCGAGGTGGCTATGGCTACACCTTC.

This CDR3 reads CASSQGGEPGNTIYF. The CDR3 DNA reads as TGTGCCAGCAGCCAGGGAGGAGAACCTGGAAACACCATATATTTT. The chain combines TRBV4-2 with TRBJ1-3; D is unresolved. CDR3 length: 15 residues. Germline V gene sequence: CDR1 LGHNA, CDR2 YNFKEQ. V lost 3 bases to trimming and J lost 2 bases, with 11 bases between them.

This rearrangement joins TRBV11-2 to TRBJ2-7; D not certain. V lost 5 bases and J lost 4, with 15 bases in between. In germline, CDR1 is SGHAT, CDR2 FQNNGV. This CDR3 has 14 residues. The CDR3 sequence: CASSPLGMAYEQYF. Here the CDR3 DNA reads TGTGCCAGCAGCCCCTTGGGGATGGCTTACGAGCAGTACTTC.

The CDR3, as DNA: TGTGCCAGCAGTGAGGTGGGACAGCCGAATCAGCCCCAGCATTTT. This gives the protein CASSEVGQPNQPQHF. The V and J genes are TRBV6-1 and TRBJ1-5; 7 bases fit TRBD1. CDR3 length equals 15 residues. Germline CDR1 MNHNS, CDR2 SASEGT. J gave up 4 bases and V 3 bases, and 6 bases lay outside the gene matches.

The J gene is TRBJ1-2, the V gene TRBV19; 7 positions agree with TRBD1. V trimming: 6 bases; J trimming: 4 bases; junction bases outside the gene matches: 2. Looked up from germline, CDR1 is LNHDA and CDR2 is SQIVND (reference sequence). The CDR3 is made up of 12 amino acids. For the CDR3, the DNA is TGTGCCAGTAGGACAGGGTCCTATGGCTACACCTTC. Protein product: CASRTGSYGYTF.

About this clone: Germline and junction disagree at one end, which may indicate a read error. The chain links TRBV7-7 to TRBJ1-6, with 8 bases aligning to TRBD1. Germline V lookup: CDR1 SSHAT, CDR2 FNYEAQ (reference sequence). This CDR3 is built from 14 residues. The CDR3 spells CASIQGEGNSPLHF. The CDR3 DNA is TGTGCTAGCATACAGGGGGAAGGAAATTCACCCCTCCACTTT.